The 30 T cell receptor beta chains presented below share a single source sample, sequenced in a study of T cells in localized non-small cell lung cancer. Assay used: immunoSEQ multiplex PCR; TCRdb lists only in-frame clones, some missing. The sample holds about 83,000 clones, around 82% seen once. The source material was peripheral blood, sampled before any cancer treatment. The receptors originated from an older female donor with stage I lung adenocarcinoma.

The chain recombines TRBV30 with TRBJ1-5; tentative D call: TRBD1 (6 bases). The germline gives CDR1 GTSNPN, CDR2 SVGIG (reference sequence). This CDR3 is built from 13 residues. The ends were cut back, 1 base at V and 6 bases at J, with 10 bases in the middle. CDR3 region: CAWSAFRGQPQHF. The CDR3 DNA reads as TGTGCCTGGAGTGCCTTCAGGGGTCAGCCCCAGCATTTT. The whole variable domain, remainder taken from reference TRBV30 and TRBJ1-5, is SQTIHQWPATLVQPVGSPLSLECTVEGTSNPNLYWYRQAAGRGLQLLFYSVGIGQISSEVPQNLSASRPQDRQFILSSKKLLLSDSGFYLCAWSAFRGQPQHFGDGTRLSIL.

The CDR3 DNA is TGTGCCAGCAGTGAATCGAACAGGGCCAAAAACATTCAGTACTTC. Amino acid sequence: CASSESNRAKNIQYF. V and J are TRBV6-4 and TRBJ2-4, with a weak D call TRBD1 (5 bases). Germline V gene sequence: CDR1 MRHNA, CDR2 SNTAGT. The CDR3 loop spans 15 amino acids. Trimming removed 3 bases from V and 1 base from J, with 10 bases in between.

The CDR3 region has the DNA TGTGCCAGCAGCCTCCAAGTCGGGGGGGGCAGAGAGACCCAGTACTTC. It codes for CASSLQVGGGRETQYF. This rearrangement joins TRBV7-6 to TRBJ2-5; 8 nucleotides match TRBD2. After removal of 5 bases from V and 4 bases from J, the junction contained 12 bases not matched to a gene. This CDR3 has 16 amino acids. Germline V gene sequence: CDR1 SGHVS, CDR2 FNYEAQ.

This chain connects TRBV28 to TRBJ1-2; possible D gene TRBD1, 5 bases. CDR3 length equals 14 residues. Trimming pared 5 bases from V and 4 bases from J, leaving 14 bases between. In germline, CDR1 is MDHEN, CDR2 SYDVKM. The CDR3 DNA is TGTGCCAGCAGTGGTGCCGGGGCCATCTATGGCTACACCTTC. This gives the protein CASSGAGAIYGYTF.

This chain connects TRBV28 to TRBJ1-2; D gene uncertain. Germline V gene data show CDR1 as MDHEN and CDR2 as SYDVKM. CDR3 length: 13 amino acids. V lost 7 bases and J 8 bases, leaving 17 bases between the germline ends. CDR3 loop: CASNERKGTGYTF. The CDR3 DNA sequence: TGTGCCAGCAATGAGCGCAAGGGAACAGGCTACACCTTC.

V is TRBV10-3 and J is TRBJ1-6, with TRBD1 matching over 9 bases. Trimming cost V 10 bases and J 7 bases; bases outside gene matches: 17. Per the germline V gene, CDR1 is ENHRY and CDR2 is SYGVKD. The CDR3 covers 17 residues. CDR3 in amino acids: CATNIKDRGTSNSPLHF. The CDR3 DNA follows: TGTGCCACGAATATCAAGGACAGGGGCACTTCGAATTCACCCCTCCACTTT.

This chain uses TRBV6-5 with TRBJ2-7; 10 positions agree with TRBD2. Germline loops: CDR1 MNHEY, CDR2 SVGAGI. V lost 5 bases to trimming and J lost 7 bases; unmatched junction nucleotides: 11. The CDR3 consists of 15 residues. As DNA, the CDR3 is TGTGCCAGCAGTACGAACCTAGCGGGAGTGGAAGAGCAGTACTTC. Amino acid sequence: CASSTNLAGVEEQYF.

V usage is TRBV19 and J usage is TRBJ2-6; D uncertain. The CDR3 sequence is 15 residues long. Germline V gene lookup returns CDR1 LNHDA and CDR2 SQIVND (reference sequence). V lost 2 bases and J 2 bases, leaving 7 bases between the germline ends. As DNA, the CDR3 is TGTGCCAGTAGTATACTCCGGGCTGGGGCCAACGTCCTGACTTTC. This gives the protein CASSILRAGANVLTF.

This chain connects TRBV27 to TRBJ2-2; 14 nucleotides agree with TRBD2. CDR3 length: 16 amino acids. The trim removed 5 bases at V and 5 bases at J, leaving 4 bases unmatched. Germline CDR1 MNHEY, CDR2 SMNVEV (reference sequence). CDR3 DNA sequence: TGTGCCAGCAGTCCAGGACTAGCGGGAGGTACCGGGGAGCTGTTTTTT. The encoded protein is CASSPGLAGGTGELFF.

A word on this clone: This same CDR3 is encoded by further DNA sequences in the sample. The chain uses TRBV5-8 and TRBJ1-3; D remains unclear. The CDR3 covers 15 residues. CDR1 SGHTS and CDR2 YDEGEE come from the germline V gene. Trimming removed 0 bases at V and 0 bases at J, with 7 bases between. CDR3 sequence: CASSLVGRSGNTIYF. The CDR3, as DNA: TGTGCCAGCAGCTTGGTCGGGCGCTCTGGAAACACCATATATTTT.

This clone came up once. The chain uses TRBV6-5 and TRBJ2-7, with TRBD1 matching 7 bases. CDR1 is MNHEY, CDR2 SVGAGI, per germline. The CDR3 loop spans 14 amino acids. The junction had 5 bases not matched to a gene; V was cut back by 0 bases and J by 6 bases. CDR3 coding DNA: TGTGCCAGCAGTTACTCAGGGGGCAGCGGCGAGCAGTACTTC. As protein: CASSYSGGSGEQYF.

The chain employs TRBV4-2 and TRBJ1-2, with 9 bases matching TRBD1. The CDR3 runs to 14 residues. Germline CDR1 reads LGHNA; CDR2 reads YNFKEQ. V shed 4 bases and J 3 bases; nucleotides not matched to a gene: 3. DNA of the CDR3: TGTGCCAGCAGCCTACAGGGGGCGGACTATGGCTACACCTTC. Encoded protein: CASSLQGADYGYTF.

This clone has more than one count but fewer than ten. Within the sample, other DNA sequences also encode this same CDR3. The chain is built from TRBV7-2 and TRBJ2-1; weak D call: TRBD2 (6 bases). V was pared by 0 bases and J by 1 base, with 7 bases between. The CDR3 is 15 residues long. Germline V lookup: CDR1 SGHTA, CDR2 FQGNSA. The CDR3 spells CASSLAAGSYNEQFF. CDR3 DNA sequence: TGTGCCAGCAGCTTAGCCGCGGGGTCCTACAATGAGCAGTTCTTC. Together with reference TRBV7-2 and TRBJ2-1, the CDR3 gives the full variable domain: GAGVSQSPSNKVTEKGKDVELRCDPISGHTALYWYRQSLGQGLEFLIYFQGNSAPDKSGLPSDRFSAERTGGSVSTLTIQRTQQEDSAVYLCASSLAAGSYNEQFFGPGTRLTVL.

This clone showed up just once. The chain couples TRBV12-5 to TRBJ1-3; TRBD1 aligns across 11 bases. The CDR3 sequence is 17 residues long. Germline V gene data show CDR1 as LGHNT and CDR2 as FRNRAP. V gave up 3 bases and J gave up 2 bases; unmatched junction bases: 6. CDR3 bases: TGTGCTAGTGGTTTCGCCGGGACAGGGGGTCCTGGAAACACCATATATTTT. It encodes CASGFAGTGGPGNTIYF.

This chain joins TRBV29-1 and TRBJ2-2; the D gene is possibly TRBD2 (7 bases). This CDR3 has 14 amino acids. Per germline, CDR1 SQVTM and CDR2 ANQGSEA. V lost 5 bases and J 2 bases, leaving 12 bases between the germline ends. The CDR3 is CSVRGAVNTGELFF. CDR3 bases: TGCAGCGTTCGGGGGGCAGTAAACACCGGGGAGCTGTTTTTT.

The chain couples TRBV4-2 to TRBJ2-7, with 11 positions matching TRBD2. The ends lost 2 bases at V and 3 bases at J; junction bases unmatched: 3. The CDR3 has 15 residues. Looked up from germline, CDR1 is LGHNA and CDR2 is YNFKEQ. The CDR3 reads CASSQTSGRVYEQYF. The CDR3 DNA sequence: TGTGCCAGCAGCCAAACTAGCGGGAGAGTCTACGAGCAGTACTTC.

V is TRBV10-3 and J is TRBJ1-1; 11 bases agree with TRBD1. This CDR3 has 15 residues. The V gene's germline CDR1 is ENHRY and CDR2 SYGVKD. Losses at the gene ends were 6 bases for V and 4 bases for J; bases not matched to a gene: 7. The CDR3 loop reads CAISRTGGKGTEAFF. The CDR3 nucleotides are TGTGCCATCAGCCGGACAGGGGGCAAGGGCACTGAAGCTTTCTTT.

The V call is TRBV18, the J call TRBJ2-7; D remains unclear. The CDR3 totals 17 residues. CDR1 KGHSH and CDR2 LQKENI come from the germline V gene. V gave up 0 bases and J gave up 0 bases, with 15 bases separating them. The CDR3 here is CASSPPLGQVRSYEQYF. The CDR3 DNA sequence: TGTGCCAGCTCACCACCACTTGGTCAGGTACGCTCCTACGAGCAGTACTTC.

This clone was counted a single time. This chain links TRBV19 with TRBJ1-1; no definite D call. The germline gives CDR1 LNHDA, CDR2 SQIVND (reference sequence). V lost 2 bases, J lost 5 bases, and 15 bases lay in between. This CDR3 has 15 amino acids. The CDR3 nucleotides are TGTGCCAGTAGTATACAGGACCTGGCTTTTACTGAAGCTTTCTTT. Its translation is CASSIQDLAFTEAFF.

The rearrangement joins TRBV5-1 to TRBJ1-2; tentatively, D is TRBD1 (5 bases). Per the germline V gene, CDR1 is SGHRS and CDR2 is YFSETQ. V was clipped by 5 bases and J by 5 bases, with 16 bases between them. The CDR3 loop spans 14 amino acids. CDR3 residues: CASRAARGLYGYTF. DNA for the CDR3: TGCGCCAGCAGGGCGGCGAGGGGATTGTATGGCTACACCTTC.

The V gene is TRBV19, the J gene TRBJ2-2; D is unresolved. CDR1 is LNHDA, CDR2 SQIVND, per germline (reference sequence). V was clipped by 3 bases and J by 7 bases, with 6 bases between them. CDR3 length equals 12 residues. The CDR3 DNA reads TGTGCCAGTAGTATGAGTCACGGGGAGCTGTTTTTT. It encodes CASSMSHGELFF. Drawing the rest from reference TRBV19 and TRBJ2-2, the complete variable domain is DGGITQSPKYLFRKEGQNVTLSCEQNLNHDAMYWYRQDPGQGLRLIYYSQIVNDFQKGDIAEGYSVSREKKESFPLTVTSAQKNPTAFYLCASSMSHGELFFGEGSRLTVL.

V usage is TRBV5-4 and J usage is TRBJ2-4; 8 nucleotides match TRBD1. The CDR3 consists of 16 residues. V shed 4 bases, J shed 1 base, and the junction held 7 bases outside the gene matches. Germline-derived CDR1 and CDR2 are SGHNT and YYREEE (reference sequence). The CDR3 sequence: CASSPGQGLAKNIQYF. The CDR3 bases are TGTGCCAGCAGCCCAGGACAGGGTCTTGCCAAAAACATTCAGTACTTC. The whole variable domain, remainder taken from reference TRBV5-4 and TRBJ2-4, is ETGVTQSPTHLIKTRGQQVTLRCSSQSGHNTVSWYQQALGQGPQFIFQYYREEENGRGNFPPRFSGLQFPNYSSELNVNALELDDSALYLCASSPGQGLAKNIQYFGAGTRLSVL.

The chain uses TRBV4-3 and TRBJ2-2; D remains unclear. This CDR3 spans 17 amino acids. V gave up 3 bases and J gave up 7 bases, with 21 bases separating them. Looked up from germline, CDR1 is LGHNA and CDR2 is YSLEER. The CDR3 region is CASSQARLSLIGGELFF. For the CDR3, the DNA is TGCGCCAGCAGCCAGGCTAGGCTTTCTTTGATTGGCGGGGAGCTGTTTTTT.

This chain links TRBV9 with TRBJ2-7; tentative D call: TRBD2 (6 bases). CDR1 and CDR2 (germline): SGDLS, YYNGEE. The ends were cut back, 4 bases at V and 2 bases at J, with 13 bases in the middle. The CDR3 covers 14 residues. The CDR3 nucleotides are TGTGCCAGCAGCCTAGCGACGGGGGCCTACGAGCAGTACTTC. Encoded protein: CASSLATGAYEQYF. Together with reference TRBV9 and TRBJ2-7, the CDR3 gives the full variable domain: DSGVTQTPKHLITATGQRVTLRCSPRSGDLSVYWYQQSLDQGLQFLIQYYNGEERAKGNILERFSAQQFPDLHSELNLSSLELGDSALYFCASSLATGAYEQYFGPGTRLTVT.

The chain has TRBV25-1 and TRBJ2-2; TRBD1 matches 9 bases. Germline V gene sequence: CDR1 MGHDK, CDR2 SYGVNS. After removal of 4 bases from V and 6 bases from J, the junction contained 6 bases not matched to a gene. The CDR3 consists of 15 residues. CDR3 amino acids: CASSASHRGPGELFF. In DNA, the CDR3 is TGTGCCAGCAGTGCCTCGCACAGGGGGCCCGGGGAGCTGTTTTTT.

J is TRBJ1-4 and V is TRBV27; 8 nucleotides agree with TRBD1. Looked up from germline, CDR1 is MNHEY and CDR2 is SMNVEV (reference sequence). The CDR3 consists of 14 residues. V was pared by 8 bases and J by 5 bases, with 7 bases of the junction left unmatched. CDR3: CASGDRGPNEKLFF. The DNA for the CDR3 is TGTGCCAGCGGAGACAGGGGTCCAAATGAAAAACTGTTTTTT.

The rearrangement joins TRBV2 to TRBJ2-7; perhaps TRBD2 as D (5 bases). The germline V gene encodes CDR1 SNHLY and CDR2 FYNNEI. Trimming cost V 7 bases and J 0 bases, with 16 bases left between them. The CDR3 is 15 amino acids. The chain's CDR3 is CASTEGDDNSYEQYF. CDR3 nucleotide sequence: TGTGCCAGCACCGAGGGAGATGACAACTCCTACGAGCAGTACTTC.

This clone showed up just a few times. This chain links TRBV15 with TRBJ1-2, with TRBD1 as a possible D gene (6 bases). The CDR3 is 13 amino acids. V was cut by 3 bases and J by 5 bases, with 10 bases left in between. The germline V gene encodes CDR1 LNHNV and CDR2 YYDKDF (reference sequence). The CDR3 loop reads CATSRGGIYGYTF. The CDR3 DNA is TGTGCCACCAGCAGGGGGGGCATTTATGGCTACACCTTC.

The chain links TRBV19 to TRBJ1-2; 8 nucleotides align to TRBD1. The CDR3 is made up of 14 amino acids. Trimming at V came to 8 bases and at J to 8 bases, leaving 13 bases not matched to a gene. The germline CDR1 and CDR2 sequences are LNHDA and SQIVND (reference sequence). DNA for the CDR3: TGTGCCAGTTCTGGGACAGGAGGTTCAGACGGCTACACCTTC. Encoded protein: CASSGTGGSDGYTF.

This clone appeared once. The CDR3 region has the DNA TGTGCCAGTAGGAGACTAGCTAACACAGATACGCAGTATTTT. As protein: CASRRLANTDTQYF. This rearrangement joins TRBV19 to TRBJ2-3, with 7 bases aligning to TRBD2. Germline CDR1 and CDR2: LNHDA and SQIVND (reference sequence). The CDR3 loop spans 14 amino acids. V lost 6 bases and J lost 2; bases outside the gene matches: 5.